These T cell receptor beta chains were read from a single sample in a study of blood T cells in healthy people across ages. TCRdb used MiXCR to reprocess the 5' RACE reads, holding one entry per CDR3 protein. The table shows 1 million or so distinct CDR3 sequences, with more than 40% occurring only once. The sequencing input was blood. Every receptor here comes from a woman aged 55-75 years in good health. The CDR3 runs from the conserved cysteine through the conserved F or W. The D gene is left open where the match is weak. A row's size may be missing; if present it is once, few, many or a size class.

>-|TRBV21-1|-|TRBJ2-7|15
TGTGCCAGCAGCAAACGGGGTCAGGAACTCTACGAGCAGTACTTC
CASSKRGQELYEQYF
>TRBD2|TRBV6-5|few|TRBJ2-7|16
TGTGCCAGCAGTTACTCTACTAGCGGGGAAATCTACGAGCAGTACTTC
CASSYSTSGEIYEQYF
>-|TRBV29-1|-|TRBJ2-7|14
TGCAGTGTTGTCCCCGGGACCTCCTCCTACGAGCAGTACTTC
CSVVPGTSSYEQYF
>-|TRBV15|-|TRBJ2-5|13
TGTGCCACCAGTGGTACAGGGTATGAGACCCAGTACTTC
CATSGTGYETQYF
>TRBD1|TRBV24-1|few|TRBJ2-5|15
TGTGCCACCAGTGGGCCTGGACAGGGCGTAATGGAGCAGTACTTC
CATSGPGQGVMEQYF
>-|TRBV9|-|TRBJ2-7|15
TGTGCCAGCAGCGTAGCGGGGGACCCCCAGAGTGAGCAGTACTTC
CASSVAGDPQSEQYF
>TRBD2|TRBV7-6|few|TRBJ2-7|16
TGTGCCAGCAGCCCCCCCCTAGCGGGAGGACCCTACGAGCAGTACTTC
CASSPPLAGGPYEQYF
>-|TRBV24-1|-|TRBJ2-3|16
TGTGCCACCAGTGATTTAGGGGGGTACGCTACAGATACGCAGTATTTT
CATSDLGGYATDTQYF
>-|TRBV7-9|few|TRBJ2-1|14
TGTGCCAGCAGCGTAGGGACTCTGAACAATGAGCAGTTCTTC
CASSVGTLNNEQFF
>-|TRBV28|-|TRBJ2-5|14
TGTGCCAGCTTCGGGACGTATCGGGGAGAGACCCAGTACTTC
CASFGTYRGETQYF
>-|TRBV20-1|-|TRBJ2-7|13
TGCAGTGCTAAATCGGGACTCTCCTACGAGCAGTACTTC
CSAKSGLSYEQYF
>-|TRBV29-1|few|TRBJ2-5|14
TGCAGCGTTGAATTGGCGGGAAGGATGGGGGAGCAGTACTTC
CSVELAGRMGEQYF
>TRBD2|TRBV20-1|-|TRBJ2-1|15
TGCAGTGCTAGAGATATGACTAGCGGCTACAATGAGCAGTTCTTC
CSARDMTSGYNEQFF
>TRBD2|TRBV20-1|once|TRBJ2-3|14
TGCAGTGCTAGAGATCCTAGCGGGAGGGGTACGCAGTATTTT
CSARDPSGRGTQYF
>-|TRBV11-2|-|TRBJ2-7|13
TGTGCGATCCGCGAAAGCCTGGGGAGCGAGCAGTACTTC
CAIRESLGSEQYF
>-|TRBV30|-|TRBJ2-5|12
TGTGCCTGGAGTAATGGCGAGGCGACCCAGTACTTC
CAWSNGEATQYF
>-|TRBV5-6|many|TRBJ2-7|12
TGTGCCAGCGGAGGGACAGTCCACGAGCAGTACTTC
CASGGTVHEQYF
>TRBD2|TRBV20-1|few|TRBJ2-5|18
TGCAGTGCTAGCCGAAACCTAGCGGGCGTAGGGGGTCAAGAGACCCAGTACTTC
CSASRNLAGVGGQETQYF
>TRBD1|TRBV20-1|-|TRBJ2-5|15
TGCAGTGCTAGGTTAACAGGGGCGGTAAAGGGGACCAAGTACTTC
CSARLTGAVKGTKYF
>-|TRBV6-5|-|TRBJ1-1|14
TGTGCCAGCCTATCGCGGGCAGGGAGGACTGAAGCTTTCTTT
CASLSRAGRTEAFF
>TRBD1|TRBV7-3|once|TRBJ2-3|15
TGTGCCAGCAGCCTGGCCGGGACAGTAAGAGATACGCAGTATTTT
CASSLAGTVRDTQYF
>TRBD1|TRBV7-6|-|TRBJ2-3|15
TGTGCCAGCAGCCCAAACGACAGGGGTAGGGATACGCAGTATTTT
CASSPNDRGRDTQYF